What follows describes a single T cell receptor beta chain. Its antigen is not known. Profiling relied on immunoSEQ multiplex PCR, and the TCRdb table lists in-frame clones only, not all of them. The sample lists 150,000 or so clones; around 92% were seen once. This sample is drawn from a study of T cell responses to AZD1222 COVID-19 vaccine. Study-wide background: The study pooled second doses at about 4 or about 12 weeks.

Study outcomes and limitations: The CD4 TCRs associated with vaccination extended across spike and predominated at 160-218 and 743-854.

Source: peripheral blood, taken on day 0 of AZD1222 vaccination. The source of this sequence is an adult in good health.

The CDR3 DNA follows: TGTGCCAGCAGCAGCTACGACAATGAGCAGTTCTTC. It encodes CASSSYDNEQFF. The gene calls are TRBV7-3 and TRBJ2-1; D ambiguous. Germline lookup yields CDR1 SGHTA and CDR2 FQGTGA. This CDR3 is 12 amino acids long. The germline V and J ends were trimmed by 5 bases and 5 bases, with 7 bases remaining between them.